One sample yielded the 23 T cell receptor beta chains listed below, sequenced in a study of post-analysis software for immune sequencing data. Their antigens remain unidentified. General study results and limits: Comparison of patients with controls showed five TRBV segments more frequent in patients, TRBV5-6, TRBV5-1 and TRBV20-1 among them.

TCR beta cDNA libraries included unique molecular identifiers. From the PCR reads, TCRdb called clonotypes with MiXCR, one entry per CDR3 protein. The table has 380,000 or so distinct CDR3 sequences, roughly 36% seen once. Sequenced material: blood. The source is a girl aged 5-17 years with multiple sclerosis.

The chain combines TRBV20-1 with TRBJ1-4; 10 bases agree with TRBD1. This CDR3 region has 13 residues. Germline V gene lookup returns CDR1 DFQATT and CDR2 SNEGSKA (reference sequence). After removal of 5 bases from V and 7 bases from J, the junction contained 4 bases not matched to a gene. CDR3 in DNA: TGCAGTGCTCCGGGACAGGGGAGTGAAAAACTGTTTTTT. This translates into CSAPGQGSEKLFF.

This clonotype turned up a few times. The chain carries TRBV10-3 and TRBJ2-1; TRBD2 matches 11 bases. The CDR3 sequence is 14 residues long. V trimming: 9 bases; J trimming: 8 bases; junction bases outside the gene matches: 9. Germline-derived CDR1 and CDR2 are ENHRY and SYGVKD. DNA for the CDR3: TGTGCCATGTATAGCGGGGGGGCCGGGGATGAGCAGTTCTTC. Translated: CAMYSGGAGDEQFF.

The chain employs TRBV6-6 and TRBJ2-5; 7 bases align to TRBD1. The DNA matches TRBJ2-7 better at its end, which makes the J call doubtful. Germline V lookup: CDR1 MNHNY, CDR2 SVGAGI (reference sequence). This CDR3 has 13 amino acids. The CDR3 region has the DNA TGTGCCAGCACCTCCGGGGCAGGGGGCGAGCAGTACTTC. Translating gives CASTSGAGGEQYF.

The sample holds a few counts of this clonotype. The chain links TRBV27 to TRBJ1-6; no clear D gene. The CDR3 consists of 13 residues. Trimming took off 5 bases at V and 7 bases at J, with 9 bases between the two ends. In germline, CDR1 is MNHEY, CDR2 SMNVEV (reference sequence). CDR3 protein: CASSQGRNSPLHF. CDR3 DNA sequence: TGTGCCAGCAGTCAAGGGAGGAATTCACCCCTCCACTTT.

Details on this clonotype: The germline gene is not matched at one end of the junction; a read error may be the cause. The rearrangement links TRBV20-1 to TRBJ2-7; 11 nucleotides line up with TRBD2. Germline V lookup: CDR1 DFQATT, CDR2 SNEGSKA (reference sequence). This CDR3 has 17 residues. The CDR3 is CSAPRTYSSGGTYEQYF. Written as DNA, the CDR3 is TGCAGTGCTCCCCGAACCTATTCTAGCGGGGGGACCTATGAGCAGTACTTC.

CDR3 sequence (DNA): TGTGCCAGCAGGTCTCGAGGGGAGCCCTACGAGCAGTTCTTC. Amino acid sequence: CASRSRGEPYEQFF. The chain carries TRBV7-9 and TRBJ2-1; D possibly matches TRBD1 or TRBD2 (5 bases each). V gave up 6 bases and J gave up 10 bases, with 19 bases separating them. Germline V CDR1 and CDR2: SEHNR, FQNEAQ (reference sequence). The CDR3 extends over 14 amino acids. Full variable domain (outside the CDR3, taken from reference TRBV7-9 and TRBJ2-1): DTGVSQNPRHKITKRGQNVTFRCDPISEHNRLYWYRQTLGQGPEFLTYFQNEAQLEKSRLLSDRFSAERPKGSFSTLEIQRTEQGDSAMYLCASRSRGEPYEQFFGPGTRLTVL.

The chain uses TRBV4-2 and TRBJ1-1; 10 positions agree with TRBD1. Trimming at V came to 1 base and at J to 2 bases, leaving 7 bases not matched to a gene. Germline values: CDR1 LGHNA, CDR2 YNFKEQ. This CDR3 region has 17 residues. CDR3 in amino acids: CASSQGPDRGVNTEAFF. The DNA for the CDR3 is TGTGCCAGCAGCCAAGGCCCGGACAGGGGGGTAAACACTGAAGCTTTCTTT.

The V and J genes are TRBV2 and TRBJ2-3, with 7 bases identical to TRBD2. Germline trimming cut 2 bases from V and 4 bases from J; bases unmatched to any gene: 3. The CDR3 totals 14 residues. The germline V gene encodes CDR1 SNHLY and CDR2 FYNNEI. The CDR3: CASSEWEGPDTQYF. The CDR3 nucleotides read TGTGCCAGCAGTGAATGGGAGGGGCCAGATACGCAGTATTTT.

This clonotype was observed a handful of times. The chain combines TRBV19 with TRBJ2-3, with TRBD1 identical over 8 bases. From germline, CDR1 is LNHDA and CDR2 SQIVND (reference sequence). V dropped 6 bases and J dropped 0; count of bases not matched to a gene: 8. CDR3 length: 16 amino acids. CDR3 DNA sequence: TGTGCCAGTAGAAGTGCCCGGGACAGGAGCACAGATACGCAGTATTTT. Amino acid sequence: CASRSARDRSTDTQYF. Filled out from reference TRBV19 and TRBJ2-3, the complete variable domain reads DGGITQSPKYLFRKEGQNVTLSCEQNLNHDAMYWYRQDPGQGLRLIYYSQIVNDFQKGDIAEGYSVSREKKESFPLTVTSAQKNPTAFYLCASRSARDRSTDTQYFGPGTRLTVL.

The V and J genes are TRBV6-1 and TRBJ1-3, with 9 bases that match TRBD1. This CDR3 has 17 residues. The germline V gene encodes CDR1 MNHNS and CDR2 SASEGT. The V segment lost 6 bases and the J segment 8 bases; nucleotides outside the gene matches: 17. The chain's CDR3 is CASRSMFTGGIADTIYF. CDR3 nucleotides: TGTGCCAGCAGATCCATGTTTACAGGGGGCATCGCGGACACCATATATTTT.

This rearrangement joins TRBV5-1 to TRBJ2-3; a weak D match, TRBD2 (7 bases). Germline V gene lookup returns CDR1 SGHRS and CDR2 YFSETQ. V was clipped by 7 bases and J by 5 bases, with 17 bases between them. The CDR3 extends over 14 amino acids. The CDR3 DNA is TGCGCCAGCTCATGGGGGGGGCTTGAAGATACGCAGTATTTT. It encodes CASSWGGLEDTQYF.

V and J are TRBV27 and TRBJ2-7; D remains ambiguous. The CDR3 has 12 residues. Germline values: CDR1 MNHEY, CDR2 SMNVEV (reference sequence). Trimming cost V 4 bases and J 5 bases, with 9 bases left between them. CDR3 in amino acids: CASSSSVHEQYF. The CDR3 nucleotides are TGTGCCAGCAGTTCGTCGGTGCACGAGCAGTACTTC.

The genes are TRBV6-2 or TRBV6-3 and TRBJ2-7; possibly TRBD1 or TRBD2 for D (5 bases each). Trimming took 7 bases from V and 3 from J, leaving 25 bases between them. The CDR3 is 17 residues long. Germline V gives CDR1 MNHEY, CDR2 SVGEGT. The CDR3, as DNA: TGTGCCAGCAACGAAATGGGGGAATACGGCAGCCTCTACGAGCAGTACTTC. As protein: CASNEMGEYGSLYEQYF.

The genes are TRBV28 and TRBJ1-5; D unclear. V lost 6 bases and J 3 bases, leaving 12 bases between the germline ends. Germline CDR1 reads MDHEN; CDR2 reads SYDVKM. CDR3 length equals 14 residues. CDR3 region: CASSPYGVNQPQHF. The DNA of the CDR3 is TGTGCCAGCAGCCCTTACGGGGTCAATCAGCCCCAGCATTTT.

This chain uses TRBV6-2 or TRBV6-3 with TRBJ1-6; unclear D gene. V was cut by 1 base and J by 6 bases, with 10 bases left in between. Germline V CDR1 and CDR2: MNHEY, SVGEGT. This CDR3 has 15 residues. CDR3 amino acids: CASSYFLTGNSPLHF. CDR3 DNA sequence: TGTGCCAGCAGTTACTTCCTCACTGGTAATTCACCCCTCCACTTT.

The chain uses TRBV7-2 and TRBJ2-7; D remains unclear. The J call may be wrong; the DNA end is better matched by TRBJ2-5. The germline V gene has CDR1 SGHTA and CDR2 FQGNSA. The CDR3 is 14 amino acids. CDR3 sequence (DNA): TGTGCCAGCAGCTTAGGGCACACCCGAGAGACCCAGTACTTC. This sequence encodes CASSLGHTRETQYF.

The CDR3 reads CSADLGDTNSYEQYF. In DNA, the CDR3 is TGCAGCGCCGACCTGGGGGACACAAACTCCTACGAGCAGTACTTC. V and J are TRBV29-1 and TRBJ2-7, with D possibly matching TRBD1 (6 bases). This CDR3 comprises 15 residues. Germline V CDR1 and CDR2: SQVTM, ANQGSEA. Trimming removed 7 bases from V and 0 bases from J, with 19 bases in between.

This clonotype was counted between two and nine times. The chain has TRBV19 and TRBJ2-5; D is uncertain. Germline V gene lookup returns CDR1 LNHDA and CDR2 SQIVND (reference sequence). This CDR3 is built from 14 residues. V was clipped by 9 bases and J by 0 bases, with 14 bases between them. The CDR3 sequence is CASLRAEHQETQYF. The DNA for the CDR3 is TGTGCCAGCTTACGGGCGGAGCACCAAGAGACCCAGTACTTC.

The chain has TRBV24-1 and TRBJ2-7, with TRBD1 identical over 11 bases. The J call is in doubt because the DNA end fits TRBJ2-5 better. Germline V gene lookup returns CDR1 KGHDR and CDR2 SFDVKD. The CDR3 runs to 15 residues. The CDR3 reads CAAILDRGLRETQYF. CDR3 nucleotides: TGTGCCGCCATCCTGGACAGGGGGCTTCGGGAGACCCAGTACTTC.

Comments on this clonotype: A junction boundary mismatches the germline segment, possibly from a read error. The V call is TRBV7-9, the J call TRBJ1-2; D call uncertain. Looked up from germline, CDR1 is SEHNR and CDR2 is FQNEAQ (reference sequence). The CDR3 loop spans 12 amino acids. CDR3 protein: CGESIDNNGYTF. The CDR3 region has the DNA TGTGGGGAGTCGATAGATAACAATGGCTACACCTTC.

This clonotype was picked up a small number of times. CDR3 DNA: TGTGCCAGCAGTACCTCTAACTATGGCTACACCTTC. Residues: CASSTSNYGYTF. J is TRBJ1-2 and V is TRBV3-1; D is undetermined. Germline V gene lookup returns CDR1 LGHDT and CDR2 YNNKEL (reference sequence). CDR3 size: 12 residues. V was clipped by 6 bases and J by 0 bases, with 5 bases between them. The whole variable domain, filled in from reference TRBV3-1 and TRBJ1-2, reads DTAVSQTPKYLVTQMGNDKSIKCEQNLGHDTMYWYKQDSKKFLKIMFSYNNKELIINETVPNRFSPKSPDKAHLNLHINSLELGDSAVYFCASSTSNYGYTFGSGTRLTVV.

This chain connects TRBV5-1 to TRBJ2-7, with no clear D. Trimming removed 4 bases from V and 0 bases from J, with 14 bases in between. The germline CDR1 and CDR2 sequences are SGHRS and YFSETQ. The CDR3 has 15 residues. CDR3 bases: TGCGCCAGCAGCCCCTCTGACATGAGCTCCTACGAGCAGTACTTC. Protein: CASSPSDMSSYEQYF.

This clonotype was seen more than once but under ten times. This chain's CDR3 is CAISAGGPRETQYF. The DNA of the CDR3 is TGTGCCATCAGCGCTGGGGGGCCGCGGGAGACCCAGTACTTC. The chain has TRBV10-3 and TRBJ2-5; D tentatively fits TRBD1 or TRBD2 (6 bases each). The CDR3 spans 14 residues. V was cut by 6 bases and J by 5 bases, with 16 bases left in between. From germline, CDR1 is ENHRY and CDR2 SYGVKD.